The 21 T cell receptor beta chains presented below share a single source sample, sequenced in a study of shared clonotypes between healthy human individuals. TCRdb keeps only in-frame clones here, not all; method: immunoSEQ multiplex PCR. The table records more than 1.2 million clones, roughly 98.5% of them present only once. Sequenced sample: naive CD4+ T cells sorted from blood. Subset given: CD45RA+ positively selected. The receptor set was obtained from a man younger than 45 in good health.

For the CDR3, the DNA is TGCGCCAGCAGCCAAGCTTCAGGGAGGGTTGGCTACACCTTC. This translates into CASSQASGRVGYTF. This rearrangement joins TRBV4-3 to TRBJ1-2, with D perhaps matching TRBD1 (5 bases). The V end lost 1 base, the J end lost 7 bases, and 13 bases lay between the germline ends. The CDR3 has 14 residues. Germline CDR1 is LGHNA and CDR2 is YSLEER.

This CDR3 reads CSVEGSKRGKNYGYTF. The CDR3 DNA sequence: TGCAGCGTTGAAGGAAGCAAGCGGGGCAAAAACTATGGCTACACCTTC. The J gene is TRBJ1-2, the V gene TRBV29-1; a possible D gene is TRBD1 (5 bases). This CDR3 region has 16 residues. Germline V CDR1 and CDR2: SQVTM, ANQGSEA. V lost 1 base and J 2 bases, leaving 17 bases between the germline ends.

This chain uses TRBV10-2 with TRBJ2-2, with 8 bases identical to TRBD2. Germline trimming cut 5 bases from V and 5 bases from J; bases unmatched to any gene: 10. CDR1 and CDR2 (germline): WSHSY, SAAADI. There are 16 residues in the CDR3. CDR3 sequence: CASSHPTGTSTGELFF. CDR3 nucleotides: TGCGCCAGCAGTCACCCGACCGGGACTAGTACCGGGGAGCTGTTTTTT.

The V gene is TRBV20-1, the J gene TRBJ2-7; D ambiguous. The CDR3 is 11 residues long. Between the trimmed V and J ends, which lost 1 base and 3 bases, there was a span of 4 bases. Germline lookup yields CDR1 DFQATT and CDR2 SNEGSKA (reference sequence). CDR3 bases: TGCAGTGCTAGAGTTTACTACGAGCAGTACTTC. This codes for CSARVYYEQYF.

Concerning this clone: At one boundary the junction diverges from the germline segment, which might be a read error. This chain joins TRBV7-7 and TRBJ2-1; D is unresolved. The CDR3 runs to 13 residues. The germline CDR1 and CDR2 sequences are SSHAT and FNYEAQ (reference sequence). The CDR3 DNA follows: TGTGCTAGCAGCTTAGTCGTATACAATGAGCAGTTCTTC. Residues: CASSLVVYNEQFF.

The V gene is TRBV7-2, the J gene TRBJ2-1, with D unresolved. The germline CDR1 and CDR2 sequences are SGHTA and FQGNSA. The CDR3 runs to 14 residues. V was trimmed by 2 bases and J by 4 bases, leaving 9 bases between them. The CDR3 DNA reads TGTGCCAGCAGCTTAAGCCCCCAGTACAATGAGCAGTTCTTC. Encoded protein: CASSLSPQYNEQFF.

The rearrangement uses TRBV7-9 and TRBJ2-3, with 8 bases fitting TRBD2. The CDR3 is made up of 15 amino acids. The germline CDR1 and CDR2 sequences are SEHNR and FQNEAQ (reference sequence). V trimming: 3 bases; J trimming: 4 bases; junction bases outside the gene matches: 6. The DNA for the CDR3 is TGTGCCAGCAGCTTTCCCGGGAGGGCCCCAGATACGCAGTATTTT. It specifies CASSFPGRAPDTQYF.

The chain combines TRBV5-1 with TRBJ2-7; TRBD1 agrees at 8 bases. Germline trimming cut 3 bases from V and 2 bases from J; bases unmatched to any gene: 7. The CDR3 sequence is 15 residues long. Germline V gene data show CDR1 as SGHRS and CDR2 as YFSETQ. The CDR3 nucleotides are TGCGCCAGCAGCTATTGGACAGGGTCAGCCTACGAGCAGTACTTC. It yields the protein CASSYWTGSAYEQYF.

The CDR3 loop is CASSPTGRGVGWTQYF. The CDR3 bases are TGTGCCAGCAGCCCCACAGGCCGCGGGGTCGGATGGACGCAGTATTTT. The J gene is TRBJ2-3, the V gene TRBV11-2; D might be TRBD2 (6 bases). V was clipped by 5 bases and J by 9 bases, with 24 bases between them. Germline CDR1 SGHAT, CDR2 FQNNGV. CDR3 length: 16 residues.

The rearrangement links TRBV7-2 to TRBJ2-1, with D hard to call. This CDR3 has 14 amino acids. Germline V gene data show CDR1 as SGHTA and CDR2 as FQGNSA. Trimming took off 2 bases at V and 9 bases at J, with 14 bases between the two ends. CDR3 bases: TGTGCCAGCAGCTTATCCCCCCAAAGCCGTGAGCAGTTCTTC. Its translation: CASSLSPQSREQFF.

V usage is TRBV7-9 and J usage is TRBJ2-1; 8 bases align to TRBD2. Trimming took 5 bases from V and 4 from J; bases not matched to a gene: 7. The CDR3 spans 15 residues. Germline V gene sequence: CDR1 SEHNR, CDR2 FQNEAQ (reference sequence). DNA for the CDR3: TGTGCCAGCAGCCCAATAGCGGGACTTTACAATGAGCAGTTCTTC. This gives the protein CASSPIAGLYNEQFF.

This chain links TRBV11-1 with TRBJ2-7, with TRBD2 as a possible D gene (5 bases). Trimming pared 7 bases from V and 4 bases from J, leaving 23 bases between. This CDR3 has 16 amino acids. In germline, CDR1 is SGHAT, CDR2 FQDESV (reference sequence). The CDR3: CASTSLVGFQPYEQYF. CDR3 nucleotide sequence: TGTGCCAGCACTAGCTTAGTGGGATTCCAACCTTACGAGCAGTACTTC.

V usage is TRBV18 and J usage is TRBJ2-1; D is undetermined. CDR1 is KGHSH, CDR2 LQKENI, per germline. This CDR3 spans 13 amino acids. The V end lost 3 bases, the J end lost 7 bases, and 10 bases lay between the germline ends. The CDR3 is CASSPLPVNEQFF. CDR3 DNA: TGTGCCAGCTCACCCCTCCCGGTGAATGAGCAGTTCTTC.

V is TRBV7-8 and J is TRBJ1-5; maybe TRBD1 (5 bases). The CDR3 sequence is 15 residues long. With 2 bases removed from V and 6 bases from J, the gap between germline ends came to 14 bases. In germline, CDR1 is SGHVS, CDR2 FQNEAQ. The DNA of the CDR3 is TGTGCCAGCAGCTTACAAACAGGTGAGGGTCAGCCCCAGCATTTT. Amino acid sequence: CASSLQTGEGQPQHF. Supplemented by reference TRBV7-8 and TRBJ1-5, the full variable domain reads GAGVSQSPRYKVAKRGQDVALRCDPISGHVSLFWYQQALGQGPEFLTYFQNEAQLDKSGLPSDRFFAERPEGSVSTLKIQRTQQEDSAVYLCASSLQTGEGQPQHFGDGTRLSIL.

Here the CDR3 DNA reads TGTGCCAGCAGCTTTACCGACACTGAAGCTTTCTTT. It specifies CASSFTDTEAFF. The chain recombines TRBV11-2 with TRBJ1-1; unclear D gene. Trimming took 3 bases from V and 3 from J, leaving 5 bases between them. Germline CDR1 reads SGHAT; CDR2 reads FQNNGV. This CDR3 has 12 amino acids.

V gene TRBV28 combines with J gene TRBJ2-1, with TRBD2 matching over 13 bases. The CDR3 is 17 amino acids. CDR1 is MDHEN, CDR2 SYDVKM, per germline. Trimming took 6 bases from V and 6 from J; bases not matched to a gene: 11. CDR3 in amino acids: CASSSLPLAGGPNEQFF. CDR3 DNA sequence: TGTGCCAGCAGCTCCCTCCCACTAGCGGGAGGGCCCAATGAGCAGTTCTTC.

The chain couples TRBV5-6 to TRBJ2-5; D may be TRBD1 (5 bases). CDR3 length equals 14 residues. Trimming pared 0 bases from V and 4 bases from J, leaving 10 bases between. CDR1 and CDR2 from the germline V gene are SGHDT and YYEEEE. CDR3: CASSLVVGAETQYF. The CDR3 DNA sequence: TGTGCCAGCAGCTTGGTAGTAGGGGCAGAGACCCAGTACTTC.

V and J are TRBV11-2 and TRBJ1-4, with 9 bases aligning to TRBD1. This CDR3 is built from 16 residues. Trimming removed 0 bases from V and 10 bases from J; junction bases left unmatched: 9. The germline V gene has CDR1 SGHAT and CDR2 FQNNGV. CDR3 amino acids: CASSLDLDRGKGKLFF. The CDR3 coding sequence is TGTGCCAGCAGCTTAGATCTGGACAGGGGAAAGGGAAAACTGTTTTTT.

The chain joins TRBV5-5 to TRBJ2-3; TRBD1 is a possible D gene (5 bases). This CDR3 contains 16 residues. The V gene's germline CDR1 is SGHKS and CDR2 YYEKEE (reference sequence). Trimming stripped 0 bases from V and 1 base from J, with 12 bases between. CDR3 residues: CASSLAVGAGTDTQYF. CDR3 bases: TGTGCCAGCAGCTTGGCCGTAGGGGCGGGCACAGATACGCAGTATTTT.

The rearrangement joins TRBV5-5 to TRBJ2-7; TRBD2 is a possible D gene (7 bases). Looked up from germline, CDR1 is SGHKS and CDR2 is YYEKEE (reference sequence). There are 15 residues in the CDR3. Deletions cut 4 bases from V and 1 base from J, with 15 bases between. CDR3 sequence: CASSRGGGGSYEQYF. The CDR3 DNA sequence: TGTGCCAGCAGCCGAGGCGGGGGCGGATCCTACGAGCAGTACTTC.

The gene calls are TRBV11-2 and TRBJ1-1; D might be TRBD1 (6 bases). Germline CDR1 SGHAT, CDR2 FQNNGV. V was shortened by 5 bases and J by 2 bases, with 15 bases between the two germline ends. The CDR3 is 15 amino acids. The CDR3 protein is CASSSLRQVNTEAFF. In DNA, the CDR3 is TGTGCCAGCAGCAGCCTCCGACAGGTTAACACTGAAGCTTTCTTT.